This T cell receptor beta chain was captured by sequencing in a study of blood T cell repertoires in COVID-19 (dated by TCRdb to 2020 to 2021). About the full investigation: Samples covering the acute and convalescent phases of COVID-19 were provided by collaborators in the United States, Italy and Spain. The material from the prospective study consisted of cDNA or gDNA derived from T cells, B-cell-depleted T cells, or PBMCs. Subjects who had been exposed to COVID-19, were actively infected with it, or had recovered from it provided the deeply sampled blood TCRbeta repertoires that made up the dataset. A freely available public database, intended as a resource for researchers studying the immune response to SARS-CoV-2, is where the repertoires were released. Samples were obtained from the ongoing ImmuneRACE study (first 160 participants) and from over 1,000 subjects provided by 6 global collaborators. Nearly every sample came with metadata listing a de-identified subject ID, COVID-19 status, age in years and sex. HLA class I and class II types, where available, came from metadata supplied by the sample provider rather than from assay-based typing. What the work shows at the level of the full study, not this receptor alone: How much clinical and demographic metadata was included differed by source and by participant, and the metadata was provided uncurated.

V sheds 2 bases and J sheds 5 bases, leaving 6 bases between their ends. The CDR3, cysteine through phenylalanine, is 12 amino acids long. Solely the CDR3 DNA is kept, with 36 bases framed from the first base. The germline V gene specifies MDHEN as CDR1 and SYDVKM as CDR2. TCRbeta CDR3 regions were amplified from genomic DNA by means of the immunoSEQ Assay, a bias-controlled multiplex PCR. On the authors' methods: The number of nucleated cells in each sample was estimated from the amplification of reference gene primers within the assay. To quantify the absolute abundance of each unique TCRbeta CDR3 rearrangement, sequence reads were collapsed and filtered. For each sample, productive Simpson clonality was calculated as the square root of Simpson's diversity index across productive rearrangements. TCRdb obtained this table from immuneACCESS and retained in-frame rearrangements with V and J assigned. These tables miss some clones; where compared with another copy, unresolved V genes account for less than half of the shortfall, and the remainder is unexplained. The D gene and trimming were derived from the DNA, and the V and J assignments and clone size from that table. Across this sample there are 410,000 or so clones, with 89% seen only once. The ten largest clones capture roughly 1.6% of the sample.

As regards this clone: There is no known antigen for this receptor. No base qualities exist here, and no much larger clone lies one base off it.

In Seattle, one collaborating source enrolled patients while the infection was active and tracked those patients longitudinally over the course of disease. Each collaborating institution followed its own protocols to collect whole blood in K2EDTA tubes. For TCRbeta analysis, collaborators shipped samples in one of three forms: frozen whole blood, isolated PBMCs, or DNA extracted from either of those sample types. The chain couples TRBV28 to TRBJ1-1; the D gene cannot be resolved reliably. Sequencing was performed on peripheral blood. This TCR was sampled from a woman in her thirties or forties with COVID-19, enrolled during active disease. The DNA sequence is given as TGTGCCAGCAGTTTAATGTTAACTGAAGCTTTCTTT. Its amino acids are CASSLMLTEAFF.